A single sample gave rise to the 17 T cell receptor beta chains below, sequenced in a study of blood T cell repertoires in COVID-19. Profiled with immunoSEQ multiplex PCR; TCRdb holds only in-frame clones, not every one. The sample carries about 150,000 clones, 60% to 85% recorded once. The sample comprised peripheral blood. The receptors originated from a man aged 45-65 years with active or convalescent COVID-19.

The chain couples TRBV5-1 to TRBJ2-2; 7 bases are shared with TRBD2. In germline, CDR1 is SGHRS, CDR2 YFSETQ. With V trimmed by 0 bases and J by 2 bases, 7 bases remained unmatched. This CDR3 region has 17 residues. The CDR3 region has the DNA TGCGCCAGCAGCTTGGGGAGGGCTAGCGGTAACACCGGGGAGCTGTTTTTT. Its translation: CASSLGRASGNTGELFF.

V is TRBV27 and J is TRBJ2-7; TRBD1 matches 9 bases. CDR3 length equals 16 residues. After removal of 0 bases from V and 4 bases from J, the junction contained 7 bases not matched to a gene. Germline lookup yields CDR1 MNHEY and CDR2 SMNVEV (reference sequence). CDR3 amino acids: CASSLSVGTGSYEQYF. The CDR3 region has the DNA TGTGCCAGCAGTTTATCCGTCGGGACAGGGTCGTACGAGCAGTACTTC.

The rearrangement uses TRBV2 and TRBJ1-2; a possible D gene is TRBD1 (5 bases). CDR3 length: 13 residues. The germline V gene has CDR1 SNHLY and CDR2 FYNNEI. The V gene lost 2 bases and the J gene lost 1 base, with 5 bases spanning the gap. The CDR3 sequence is CASSEQGNYGYTF. CDR3 DNA sequence: TGTGCCAGCAGTGAACAGGGTAACTATGGCTACACCTTC.

This chain links TRBV6-1 with TRBJ1-3, with 8 bases identical to TRBD1. The V gene end was trimmed by 2 bases and the J gene end by 2 bases; junction bases not matched to a gene: 8. This CDR3 is 17 amino acids long. Germline loops: CDR1 MNHNS, CDR2 SASEGT. The CDR3 spells CASSESYTGGPGNTIYF. The CDR3 region has the DNA TGTGCCAGCAGTGAATCATACACAGGGGGGCCTGGAAACACCATATATTTT.

The chain links TRBV30 to TRBJ2-7; 8 positions agree with TRBD1. This CDR3 has 13 residues. The J segment lost 3 bases and the V segment lost 6 bases, leaving 7 bases of the junction unmatched. The V gene's germline CDR1 is GTSNPN and CDR2 SVGIG (reference sequence). CDR3 region: CACNRGENYEQYF. In DNA, the CDR3 is TGTGCCTGCAACAGGGGGGAGAACTACGAGCAGTACTTC.

V and J are TRBV21-1 and TRBJ2-4; the table's D gene call, TRBD2, was not cross checked with the DNA. TRBV21-1 is a documented pseudogene. The CDR3 is made up of 18 amino acids. CDR3 region: CASSKGKREVMRGHIQYF. For the CDR3, the DNA is TGTGCCAGCAGCAAAGGCAAGCGGGAGGTGATGAGGGGACACATTCAGTACTTC.

The chain recombines TRBV7-2 with TRBJ2-1; D is ambiguous. The CDR3 runs 14 residues. Germline V lookup: CDR1 SGHTA, CDR2 FQGNSA. The V and J ends lost 1 base and 5 bases respectively, with 9 bases between them. CDR3 amino acids: CASSLGLVDNEQFF. In DNA form, the CDR3 reads TGTGCCAGCAGCTTAGGTCTGGTAGACAATGAGCAGTTCTTC.

J is TRBJ2-7 and V is TRBV10-3; TRBD1 matches at 7 bases. Germline-derived CDR1 and CDR2 are ENHRY and SYGVKD. The CDR3 spans 12 residues. V dropped 10 bases and J dropped 2; count of bases not matched to a gene: 5. CDR3 residues: CATAGQAYEQYF. CDR3 sequence (DNA): TGTGCCACCGCCGGACAGGCCTACGAGCAGTACTTC.

The chain employs TRBV11-2 and TRBJ2-5; no reliable D call. Trimming stripped 2 bases from V and 0 bases from J, with 7 bases between. The V gene's germline CDR1 is SGHAT and CDR2 FQNNGV. CDR3 length: 14 residues. The CDR3 region is CASSLQEYQETQYF. The CDR3 nucleotides read TGTGCCAGCAGCTTACAGGAATACCAAGAGACCCAGTACTTC.

This chain links TRBV9 with TRBJ1-5, with 7 bases lining up with TRBD1. CDR3 length: 15 residues. Germline V gene lookup returns CDR1 SGDLS and CDR2 YYNGEE. With 0 bases clipped from V and 7 bases from J, the junction kept 7 bases outside the gene matches. CDR3 DNA sequence: TGTGCCAGCAGCGTAGACGGGACAGCTTACCAGCCCCAGCATTTT. Protein: CASSVDGTAYQPQHF. The complete variable domain, with remaining parts taken from reference TRBV9 and TRBJ1-5, reads DSGVTQTPKHLITATGQRVTLRCSPRSGDLSVYWYQQSLDQGLQFLIQYYNGEERAKGNILERFSAQQFPDLHSELNLSSLELGDSALYFCASSVDGTAYQPQHFGDGTRLSIL.

The V call is TRBV5-1, the J call TRBJ2-1; possibly TRBD2 for D (6 bases). This CDR3 region has 13 residues. The V end lost 5 bases, the J end lost 9 bases, and 15 bases lay between the germline ends. Germline V gene lookup returns CDR1 SGHRS and CDR2 YFSETQ. The CDR3 coding sequence is TGCGCCAGCAGTTTTAGGAGGGCCGGTGAGCAGTTCTTC. Protein sequence: CASSFRRAGEQFF. The full variable domain, rest sourced from reference TRBV5-1 and TRBJ2-1, is KAGVTQTPRYLIKTRGQQVTLSCSPISGHRSVSWYQQTPGQGLQFLFEYFSETQRNKGNFPGRFSGRQFSNSRSEMNVSTLELGDSALYLCASSFRRAGEQFFGPGTRLTVL.

This clone occurred a few times. V gene TRBV2 combines with J gene TRBJ2-7; no definite D call. V lost 6 bases, J lost 2 bases, and 20 bases lay in between. CDR1 and CDR2 (germline): SNHLY, FYNNEI. The CDR3 spans 16 residues. CDR3 residues: CASRDFDPRQTYEQYF. CDR3 in DNA: TGTGCCAGCAGAGATTTCGACCCGCGGCAGACCTACGAGCAGTACTTC.

The gene calls are TRBV28 and TRBJ2-3, with 12 positions matching TRBD2. V was clipped by 4 bases and J by 0 bases; unmatched bases: 8. This CDR3 region has 18 residues. The germline V gene encodes CDR1 MDHEN and CDR2 SYDVKM. The CDR3 coding sequence is TGTGCCAGCAGTTCCGGACTAGCGGGAACCTCTAGCACAGATACGCAGTATTTT. It is translated as CASSSGLAGTSSTDTQYF.

The chain carries TRBV10-2 and TRBJ2-5; no reliable D call. Germline V CDR1 and CDR2: WSHSY, SAAADI. With 4 bases removed from V and 5 bases from J, the gap between germline ends came to 14 bases. CDR3 length: 14 residues. The CDR3 loop reads CASSGVGGTETQYF. DNA for the CDR3: TGCGCCAGCAGTGGGGTTGGCGGTACCGAGACCCAGTACTTC.

The rearrangement links TRBV6-5 to TRBJ2-1; 9 bases are a match to TRBD2. This CDR3 has 14 amino acids. Looked up from germline, CDR1 is MNHEY and CDR2 is SVGAGI. V dropped 6 bases and J dropped 5; count of bases not matched to a gene: 5. CDR3 in DNA: TGTGCCAGCAGGCTAGCGGGATTGCACAATGAGCAGTTCTTC. Protein sequence: CASRLAGLHNEQFF.

This chain connects TRBV6-6 to TRBJ2-1; tentatively, D is TRBD1 (6 bases). The germline CDR1 and CDR2 sequences are MNHNY and SVGAGI (reference sequence). This CDR3 is 16 amino acids long. Trimming stripped 5 bases from V and 7 bases from J, with 21 bases between. The CDR3 nucleotides are TGTGCCAGCAGTCCCCCGGGACATCGCCAAGGGAATGAGCAGTTCTTC. Translation: CASSPPGHRQGNEQFF.

This chain connects TRBV13 to TRBJ1-2, with no clear D. This CDR3 has 13 residues. V dropped 2 bases and J dropped 6 bases, with 10 bases sitting between them. Germline CDR1 PRHDT, CDR2 FYEKMQ (reference sequence). The CDR3 bases are TGTGCCAGCAGCTTATTTGGGCCGGATGGCTACACCTTC. Translation gives CASSLFGPDGYTF.